This entry lists 13 T cell receptor beta chains sequenced from one sample in a study of T cell responses to AZD1222 COVID-19 vaccine. The table came from immunoSEQ multiplex PCR; TCRdb's copy has only in-frame clones and leaves some out. The data contain around 140,000 clones, roughly 92% of them singletons. Here the sequenced sample was peripheral blood, taken on day 0 of AZD1222 vaccination. The receptors were gathered from an adult in good health.

This CDR3 is CASSLDQAPSAQYF. DNA of the CDR3: TGTGCCAGCAGCTTAGACCAGGCACCCTCCGCGCAGTACTTC. The chain links TRBV5-4 to TRBJ2-7; D is uncertain. V was shortened by 2 bases and J by 9 bases, with 18 bases between the two germline ends. In germline, CDR1 is SGHNT, CDR2 YYREEE (reference sequence). CDR3 size: 14 residues.

The CDR3 DNA reads TGTGCCAGCAGCCACCCCCAAGGCGGCGGGCCATTTCAAGAGACCCAGTACTTC. Protein: CASSHPQGGGPFQETQYF. The chain links TRBV3-1 (or the pseudogene TRBV3-2) to TRBJ2-5, with D possibly matching TRBD2 (5 bases). V was clipped by 3 bases and J by 2 bases, with 22 bases between them. The CDR3 contains 18 residues. The germline gives CDR1 LGHDT, CDR2 YNNKEL (reference sequence).

DNA of the CDR3: TGTGCCAGCAGGCCAGCGCGAGTGAGCACAGATACGCAGTATTTT. This gives the protein CASRPARVSTDTQYF. The genes are TRBV6-5 and TRBJ2-3; D is unresolved. The germline gives CDR1 MNHEY, CDR2 SVGAGI. The V gene lost 6 bases and the J gene lost 0 bases, with 13 bases spanning the gap. The length of the CDR3 is 15 residues.

This chain uses TRBV7-9 with TRBJ1-6; maybe TRBD1 (5 bases). The germline V gene encodes CDR1 SEHNR and CDR2 FQNEAQ (reference sequence). This CDR3 comprises 15 residues. Trimming stripped 5 bases from V and 16 bases from J, with 24 bases between. CDR3 coding DNA: TGTGCCAGCAGCCCACCCCAGGGCCGGGGGATTTCGCTCCACTTT. It translates to CASSPPQGRGISLHF.

V and J are TRBV5-1 and TRBJ1-5, with TRBD1 identical over 7 bases. The CDR3 length is 14 residues. J gave up 5 bases and V 4 bases, and 6 bases lay outside the gene matches. CDR1 and CDR2 (germline): SGHRS, YFSETQ. The CDR3 region has the DNA TGCGCCAGCAGCCCCGGGGACAGTTATCAGCCCCAGCATTTT. This translates into CASSPGDSYQPQHF.

The J gene is TRBJ2-7, the V gene TRBV28; TRBD2 is a possible D gene (7 bases). Germline V lookup: CDR1 MDHEN, CDR2 SYDVKM. The V and J ends lost 7 bases and 7 bases respectively, with 17 bases between them. The CDR3 extends over 13 amino acids. The CDR3 DNA reads TGTGCCAGCACTTGGGGGGGGGCTCGGGAGCAGTACTTC. This codes for CASTWGGAREQYF. The whole variable domain, filled in from reference TRBV28 and TRBJ2-7, reads DVKVTQSSRYLVKRTGEKVFLECVQDMDHENMFWYRQDPGLGLRLIYFSYDVKMKEKGDIPEGYSVSREKKERFSLILESASTNQTSMYLCASTWGGAREQYFGPGTRLTVT.

The chain joins TRBV7-3 to TRBJ1-5; possibly TRBD1 for D (6 bases). Between the trimmed V and J ends, which lost 5 bases and 6 bases, there was a span of 11 bases. Per the germline V gene, CDR1 is SGHTA and CDR2 is FQGTGA. This CDR3 has 13 amino acids. CDR3 region: CASSLIQGQPQHF. The DNA for the CDR3 is TGTGCCAGCAGCCTCATACAGGGTCAGCCCCAGCATTTT.

The chain employs TRBV5-4 and TRBJ2-3, with TRBD2 matching 7 bases. The CDR3 is 16 amino acids. Germline-derived CDR1 and CDR2 are SGHNT and YYREEE (reference sequence). With 6 bases clipped from V and 0 bases from J, the junction kept 10 bases outside the gene matches. The CDR3 nucleotides are TGTGCCAGCACCCCGCGGGAGACTGACAGCACAGATACGCAGTATTTT. Protein: CASTPRETDSTDTQYF. Based on the CDR3 plus reference TRBV5-4 and TRBJ2-3, the full variable domain is ETGVTQSPTHLIKTRGQQVTLRCSSQSGHNTVSWYQQALGQGPQFIFQYYREEENGRGNFPPRFSGLQFPNYSSELNVNALELDDSALYLCASTPRETDSTDTQYFGPGTRLTVL.

CDR3 sequence: CASSYIPREGKLFF. The CDR3 bases are TGTGCCAGCAGTTACATCCCCCGGGAGGGAAAACTGTTTTTT. The chain couples TRBV6-2 or TRBV6-3 to TRBJ1-4; no definite D call. Trimming cost V 2 bases and J 10 bases, with 14 bases left between them. The CDR3 covers 14 residues. Per germline, CDR1 MNHEY and CDR2 SVGEGT.

This clone was seen more than once but under ten times. This rearrangement joins TRBV7-3 to TRBJ2-2; D may be TRBD2 (6 bases). This CDR3 is built from 16 residues. Germline loops: CDR1 SGHTA, CDR2 FQGTGA. Trimming removed 6 bases from V and 0 bases from J, with 14 bases in between. The CDR3 region has the DNA TGTGCCAGCAGTCCCTTCGGGAGCGCGAACACCGGGGAGCTGTTTTTT. It translates to CASSPFGSANTGELFF.

This chain links TRBV6-5 with TRBJ1-1; a weak D match, TRBD1 (6 bases). CDR1 and CDR2 from the germline V gene are MNHEY and SVGAGI. Trimming cost V 5 bases and J 1 base, with 11 bases left between them. This CDR3 has 14 amino acids. The CDR3: CASSNLQGNTEAFF. CDR3 in DNA: TGTGCCAGCAGTAATCTACAGGGGAACACTGAAGCTTTCTTT.

J is TRBJ1-2 and V is TRBV3-1 (or the pseudogene TRBV3-2), with 10 bases that match TRBD1. The CDR3 is made up of 14 amino acids. Trimming at V came to 3 bases and at J to 4 bases, leaving 2 bases not matched to a gene. Germline V CDR1 and CDR2: LGHDT, YNNKEL (reference sequence). The CDR3 loop is CASSQGQGPYGYTF. As DNA, the CDR3 is TGTGCCAGCAGCCAGGGACAGGGGCCCTATGGCTACACCTTC.

The chain is built from TRBV5-1 and TRBJ1-1; D gene unclear. Germline CDR1 is SGHRS and CDR2 is YFSETQ. CDR3 length: 16 amino acids. V was cut by 5 bases and J by 1 base, with 18 bases left in between. The CDR3 reads CASSPWRPRWNTEAFF. CDR3 in DNA: TGCGCCAGCAGTCCCTGGAGGCCGAGGTGGAACACTGAAGCTTTCTTT.